The next 32 T cell receptor beta chains were all read from a single sample in a study of cytomegalovirus exposure and HLA in healthy donors. PCR employed 60 Vbeta and 13 Jbeta primers. Measured with immunoSEQ multiplex PCR; TCRdb has only the in-frame clones, and not every one. In the table there are fewer than 45,000 clones, 75% to 90% of which are singletons. Sequenced input: PBMCs. The receptor set was obtained from a male donor in good health and CMV-seronegative.

In its sample, this clone was seen once. This chain links TRBV19 with TRBJ1-1, with D uncertain. This CDR3 has 12 amino acids. V was pared by 5 bases and J by 4 bases, with 8 bases between. The germline CDR1 and CDR2 sequences are LNHDA and SQIVND (reference sequence). CDR3 loop: CASSSPSTEAFF. The CDR3 bases are TGTGCCAGTAGTTCCCCCTCCACTGAAGCTTTCTTT.

J is TRBJ2-2 and V is TRBV7-3; 8 nucleotides match TRBD2. CDR3 length: 16 residues. Germline V gene sequence: CDR1 SGHTA, CDR2 FQGTGA. The V segment lost 2 bases and the J segment 0 bases; nucleotides outside the gene matches: 2. The CDR3 DNA is TGTGCCAGCAGCTTACGGGGGGGGTCGAACACCGGGGAGCTGTTTTTT. Its protein is CASSLRGGSNTGELFF.

The chain recombines TRBV28 with TRBJ2-7; 7 bases are shared with TRBD2. The germline CDR1 and CDR2 sequences are MDHEN and SYDVKM. The CDR3 covers 14 residues. The trim removed 3 bases at V and 7 bases at J, leaving 9 bases unmatched. For the CDR3, the DNA is TGTGCCAGCAGTTTGGGCGGGGGACTGGGGGAGCAGTACTTC. Its translation is CASSLGGGLGEQYF.

This CDR3 reads CASSSDRDSNQPQHF. CDR3 DNA: TGTGCCAGCAGCTCGGACAGGGATAGCAATCAGCCCCAGCATTTT. The chain uses TRBV6-5 and TRBJ1-5; 8 nucleotides line up with TRBD1. The CDR3 runs to 15 residues. Looked up from germline, CDR1 is MNHEY and CDR2 is SVGAGI. Trimming took 6 bases from V and 0 from J; bases not matched to a gene: 4.

This sequence joins TRBV5-8 and TRBJ1-2; D is unresolved. The CDR3 spans 15 residues. The germline V gene encodes CDR1 SGHTS and CDR2 YDEGEE. With 2 bases removed from V and 4 bases from J, the gap between germline ends came to 15 bases. The CDR3 sequence is CASSLNWVRGYGYTF. The CDR3 nucleotides read TGTGCCAGCAGCTTAAACTGGGTCCGGGGCTATGGCTACACCTTC.

As to this clone: Germline is not matched at one junction end, which may reflect a read error. The chain couples TRBV6-4 to TRBJ1-6, with TRBD1 as a possible D gene (5 bases). This CDR3 is 11 amino acids long. The germline V gene has CDR1 MRHNA and CDR2 SNTAGT. The CDR3 region has the DNA TGTGCCAGCAGTGACAGGGACTTAGGGGTCTTT. This codes for CASSDRDLGVF.

With respect to this clone: This same CDR3 is encoded by further DNA sequences in the sample. The chain joins TRBV29-1 to TRBJ1-1; TRBD1 aligns across 8 bases. V lost 3 bases to trimming and J lost 11 bases; unmatched junction nucleotides: 14. Germline V gives CDR1 SQVTM, CDR2 ANQGSEA. The CDR3 runs 14 residues. The CDR3 here is CSVDPPRQGSGAFF. The CDR3 nucleotides read TGCAGCGTTGACCCCCCCCGACAGGGGTCGGGTGCTTTCTTT. Drawing the rest from reference TRBV29-1 and TRBJ1-1, the complete variable domain is SAVISQKPSRDICQRGTSLTIQCQVDSQVTMMFWYRQQPGQSLTLIATANQGSEATYESGFVIDKFPISRPNLTFSTLTVSNMSPEDSSIYLCSVDPPRQGSGAFFGQGTRLTVV.

The V and J genes are TRBV7-3 and TRBJ1-1; perhaps TRBD1 as D (6 bases). Trimming took off 2 bases at V and 3 bases at J, with 13 bases between the two ends. The CDR3 sequence is 15 residues long. Germline loops: CDR1 SGHTA, CDR2 FQGTGA. In nucleotides, the CDR3 is TGTGCCAGCAGCTTACGGAACAGGGACGACACTGAAGCTTTCTTT. As protein: CASSLRNRDDTEAFF.

Written as DNA, the CDR3 is TGTGCCAGCAGCGGGACAGGGGGCTACGAGCAGTACTTC. Its protein is CASSGTGGYEQYF. J is TRBJ2-7 and V is TRBV2, with 11 bases that match TRBD1. CDR3 length: 13 amino acids. Germline V gene data show CDR1 as SNHLY and CDR2 as FYNNEI. The V gene end was trimmed by 6 bases and the J gene end by 3 bases; junction bases not matched to a gene: 1. The full variable domain, completed using reference TRBV2 and TRBJ2-7, is EPEVTQTPSHQVTQMGQEVILRCVPISNHLYFYWYRQILGQKVEFLVSFYNNEISEKSEIFDDQFSVERPDGSNFTLKIRSTKLEDSAMYFCASSGTGGYEQYFGPGTRLTVT.

The genes are TRBV7-2 and TRBJ2-7, with TRBD2 identical over 14 bases. The CDR3 covers 16 residues. Germline CDR1 is SGHTA and CDR2 is FQGNSA. With 5 bases clipped from V and 4 bases from J, the junction kept 7 bases outside the gene matches. CDR3 amino acids: CASSPGGTSGSYEQYF. In DNA form, the CDR3 reads TGTGCCAGCAGCCCAGGGGGGACTAGCGGGAGTTACGAGCAGTACTTC.

This clone occurred once. This chain links TRBV2 with TRBJ1-1, with a possible D match to TRBD1 (5 bases). CDR3 length equals 14 residues. Germline CDR1 SNHLY, CDR2 FYNNEI. Trimming removed 6 bases at V and 6 bases at J, with 17 bases between. CDR3: CASRDGSGDAEAFF. DNA of the CDR3: TGTGCCAGCAGAGACGGATCGGGGGACGCTGAAGCTTTCTTT.

In this sample, this clone turned up a few times. V and J are TRBV6-1 and TRBJ1-5; 12 nucleotides agree with TRBD1. Germline V gene sequence: CDR1 MNHNS, CDR2 SASEGT. This CDR3 has 16 residues. Unmatched junction bases numbered 2, after V lost 4 bases and J lost 1 base. The CDR3 coding sequence is TGTGCCAGCAGTGGGGACAGGGGGCGAAGCAATCAGCCCCAGCATTTT. This codes for CASSGDRGRSNQPQHF.

This chain joins TRBV29-1 and TRBJ2-1; D may be TRBD1 (5 bases). The V gene lost 3 bases and the J gene lost 3 bases, with 15 bases spanning the gap. Germline V gene sequence: CDR1 SQVTM, CDR2 ANQGSEA. This CDR3 is 15 amino acids long. CDR3 sequence: CSVEGPEELYNEQFF. CDR3 DNA sequence: TGCAGCGTTGAGGGGCCAGAGGAACTCTACAATGAGCAGTTCTTC.

The V call is TRBV30, the J call TRBJ2-2; 9 bases line up with TRBD1. The CDR3 contains 15 residues. V was clipped by 3 bases and J by 4 bases; unmatched bases: 6. Germline lookup yields CDR1 GTSNPN and CDR2 SVGIG (reference sequence). CDR3 coding DNA: TGTGCCTGGAGGCCCGGGACAGGGATCACCGGGGAGCTGTTTTTT. It encodes CAWRPGTGITGELFF. Based on the CDR3 plus reference TRBV30 and TRBJ2-2, the full variable domain is SQTIHQWPATLVQPVGSPLSLECTVEGTSNPNLYWYRQAAGRGLQLLFYSVGIGQISSEVPQNLSASRPQDRQFILSSKKLLLSDSGFYLCAWRPGTGITGELFFGEGSRLTVL.

The V and J genes are TRBV6-5 and TRBJ2-7, with D perhaps TRBD1 (6 bases). Trimming removed 7 bases at V and 4 bases at J, with 14 bases between. Looked up from germline, CDR1 is MNHEY and CDR2 is SVGAGI. This CDR3 region has 13 residues. The CDR3 loop is CASTRRGGYEQYF. The CDR3 DNA reads TGTGCCAGCACCCGCAGGGGTGGATACGAGCAGTACTTC.

This chain uses TRBV30 with TRBJ2-7, with 9 bases identical to TRBD1. Trimming cost V 6 bases and J 4 bases; bases outside gene matches: 7. CDR1 and CDR2 (germline): GTSNPN, SVGIG (reference sequence). The CDR3 spans 13 residues. The CDR3: CACTPGTGYEQYF. In DNA form, the CDR3 reads TGTGCCTGTACCCCCGGGACAGGGTACGAGCAGTACTTC.

The rearrangement uses TRBV5-1 and TRBJ1-5; no clear D. V lost 0 bases to trimming and J lost 2 bases, with 6 bases between them. The CDR3 sequence is 14 residues long. The germline V gene has CDR1 SGHRS and CDR2 YFSETQ. DNA for the CDR3: TGCGCCAGCAGCTTGGTTGGAGGCAATCAGCCCCAGCATTTT. Its protein is CASSLVGGNQPQHF.

The chain recombines TRBV6-1 with TRBJ2-7, with TRBD2 matching 11 bases. This CDR3 comprises 15 residues. The germline V gene encodes CDR1 MNHNS and CDR2 SASEGT. V was clipped by 4 bases and J by 0 bases; unmatched bases: 2. CDR3 sequence: CASSAGLAGSYEQYF. CDR3 sequence (DNA): TGTGCCAGCAGTGCTGGACTAGCGGGCTCCTACGAGCAGTACTTC.

The chain has TRBV6-6 and TRBJ1-6; unclear D gene. Germline V lookup: CDR1 MNHNY, CDR2 SVGAGI (reference sequence). V was cut by 0 bases and J by 5 bases, with 8 bases left in between. The CDR3 runs 15 residues. The CDR3 sequence is CASSYSSSDNSPLHF. In DNA, the CDR3 is TGTGCCAGCAGTTACTCTAGCAGCGATAATTCACCCCTCCACTTT.

The V and J genes are TRBV9 and TRBJ2-3; D not certain. From germline, CDR1 is SGDLS and CDR2 YYNGEE. Trimming left V 0 bases short and J 4 bases short, with 6 bases between. CDR3 length: 13 residues. CDR3 loop: CASSVVSPDTQYF. The CDR3 DNA reads as TGTGCCAGCAGCGTAGTATCTCCAGATACGCAGTATTTT. Complete variable domain (other parts from reference TRBV9 and TRBJ2-3): DSGVTQTPKHLITATGQRVTLRCSPRSGDLSVYWYQQSLDQGLQFLIQYYNGEERAKGNILERFSAQQFPDLHSELNLSSLELGDSALYFCASSVVSPDTQYFGPGTRLTVL.

J is TRBJ2-7 and V is TRBV9; 11 bases match TRBD2. CDR1 SGDLS and CDR2 YYNGEE come from the germline V gene. The length of the CDR3 is 15 residues. V shed 4 bases, J shed 0 bases, and the junction held 3 bases outside the gene matches. In DNA, the CDR3 is TGTGCCAGCAGCCCAGGGACTAGCGGCTCCTACGAGCAGTACTTC. Translation: CASSPGTSGSYEQYF.

This sequence joins TRBV7-9 and TRBJ2-7; 9 nucleotides line up with TRBD1. The trim removed 3 bases at V and 7 bases at J, leaving 7 bases unmatched. Germline CDR1 and CDR2: SEHNR and FQNEAQ (reference sequence). CDR3 size: 14 residues. CDR3 sequence: CASSLGQGKGEQYF. DNA for the CDR3: TGTGCCAGCAGCTTGGGACAGGGCAAAGGGGAGCAGTACTTC. The full variable domain, in which reference TRBV7-9 and TRBJ2-7 provide the parts outside the CDR3, is DTGVSQNPRHKITKRGQNVTFRCDPISEHNRLYWYRQTLGQGPEFLTYFQNEAQLEKSRLLSDRFSAERPKGSFSTLEIQRTEQGDSAMYLCASSLGQGKGEQYFGPGTRLTVT.

This clone was observed a single time. CDR3 in amino acids: CASSIEGRGATDTQYF. For the CDR3, the DNA is TGTGCCAGTAGTATAGAAGGGCGGGGGGCCACAGATACGCAGTATTTT. The rearrangement links TRBV19 to TRBJ2-3; TRBD2 matches 8 bases. The CDR3 sequence is 16 residues long. V was pared by 0 bases and J by 2 bases, with 4 bases of the junction left unmatched. CDR1 and CDR2 (germline): LNHDA, SQIVND (reference sequence).

The chain couples TRBV9 to TRBJ2-3; TRBD2 matches at 8 bases. The V gene's germline CDR1 is SGDLS and CDR2 YYNGEE. The trim removed 2 bases at V and 6 bases at J, leaving 5 bases unmatched. The CDR3 has 14 amino acids. CDR3 nucleotide sequence: TGTGCCAGCAGCGTGGCGGGGGGTCGGGATACGCAGTATTTT. It specifies CASSVAGGRDTQYF. Full variable domain (outside the CDR3, taken from reference TRBV9 and TRBJ2-3): DSGVTQTPKHLITATGQRVTLRCSPRSGDLSVYWYQQSLDQGLQFLIQYYNGEERAKGNILERFSAQQFPDLHSELNLSSLELGDSALYFCASSVAGGRDTQYFGPGTRLTVL.

The chain employs TRBV21-1 and TRBJ1-2. TRBV21-1 is classified as a pseudogene. This CDR3 comprises 13 residues. DNA of the CDR3: TGTGCCAGCAGCAACGGGGGGCATGATAGCTACACCTTC. It encodes CASSNGGHDSYTF.

The chain combines TRBV9 with TRBJ2-7; TRBD2 matches at 8 bases. Per the germline V gene, CDR1 is SGDLS and CDR2 is YYNGEE. The V gene end was trimmed by 0 bases and the J gene end by 3 bases; junction bases not matched to a gene: 5. This CDR3 contains 15 residues. This chain's CDR3 is CASSVGAGGFYEQYF. CDR3 in DNA: TGTGCCAGCAGCGTAGGGGCGGGGGGCTTCTACGAGCAGTACTTC.

This sequence joins TRBV6-5 and TRBJ1-2; 9 positions agree with TRBD1. From germline, CDR1 is MNHEY and CDR2 SVGAGI. Trimming cost V 4 bases and J 10 bases; bases outside gene matches: 10. CDR3 size: 14 residues. CDR3 in DNA: TGTGCCAGCAGTTCTCCCGGGACAGGGAACCACTACACCTTC. Its protein is CASSSPGTGNHYTF.

The chain couples TRBV19 to TRBJ1-2; TRBD1 might be the D (6 bases). The CDR3 loop spans 14 amino acids. The germline V gene has CDR1 LNHDA and CDR2 SQIVND (reference sequence). V dropped 1 base and J dropped 5 bases, with 11 bases sitting between them. In DNA form, the CDR3 reads TGTGCCAGTAGTATAGCGCCCGGACAGTATGGCTACACCTTC. It translates to CASSIAPGQYGYTF.

The chain recombines TRBV6-1 with TRBJ1-5, with D hard to call. V dropped 1 base and J dropped 5 bases, with 6 bases sitting between them. The CDR3 runs to 13 residues. The germline CDR1 and CDR2 sequences are MNHNS and SASEGT. The CDR3 protein is CASSEVRDQPQHF. DNA for the CDR3: TGTGCCAGCAGTGAAGTTAGAGATCAGCCCCAGCATTTT.

CDR3 in DNA: TGTGCCAGCAGTGATAGCCCCTTAGCGGTGGGAGTAGATACGCAGTATTTT. It translates to CASSDSPLAVGVDTQYF. The V call is TRBV2, the J call TRBJ2-3; possible D gene TRBD2, 6 bases. The CDR3 has 17 amino acids. The V end was cut by 3 bases, the J end by 5 bases, with 21 bases between. Germline V gene sequence: CDR1 SNHLY, CDR2 FYNNEI.

J is TRBJ1-5 and V is TRBV10-3; D unresolved. The CDR3 runs 15 residues. Germline-derived CDR1 and CDR2 are ENHRY and SYGVKD. Trimming took 0 bases from V and 0 from J, leaving 6 bases between them. The CDR3 nucleotides read TGTGCCATCAGTGAGTCCGGTGCTAGCAATCAGCCCCAGCATTTT. Translated, it gives CAISESGASNQPQHF.

This clone has more than one count but fewer than ten. V usage is TRBV4-1 and J usage is TRBJ1-5; 7 nucleotides agree with TRBD1. Trimming removed 2 bases from V and 2 bases from J; junction bases left unmatched: 3. The CDR3 loop spans 15 amino acids. Germline V gene sequence: CDR1 MGHRA, CDR2 YSYEKL. The CDR3 region has the DNA TGCGCCAGCAGCCAACACGGACAGGGCAATCAGCCCCAGCATTTT. The encoded protein is CASSQHGQGNQPQHF.